The clone carrying this T cell receptor beta chain was counted once. The data were obtained in a study of tumour-infiltrating T cells in Burkitt lymphoma. About the research overall: Overall and progression-free survival were predicted by productive clonality.

With 2 bases removed from V and 10 bases from J, the gap between germline ends came to 11 bases. CDR1 MNHEY and CDR2 SVGAGI come from the germline V gene. This CDR3 contains 12 residues. Data came from immunoSEQ multiplex PCR; TCRdb stores just in-frame clones and leaves some out. The data show 15,000 to 20,000 clones, more than 65% seen once. The rearrangement uses TRBV6-5 and TRBJ1-1, with TRBD1 as a possible D gene (6 bases). The sequenced sample was tumor tissue. The receptor was derived from a human donor with diffuse large B-cell lymphoma. CDR3 nucleotide sequence: TGTGCCAGCAGTTACAGGGGAGGGGGAGCTTTCTTT. Translation gives CASSYRGGGAFF.